This T cell receptor beta chain originates from a study of cytotoxic CD8 clonotypes in ibrutinib-treated CLL. Study in general: The average sample held roughly 250,000 productive templates and 94,082 productive rearrangements.

About this clone: As yet, its antigen is unknown.

Study-level results: At the start, clonality exceeded age-matched healthy donors and followed circulating CD8+ T-cell counts. Sampling schedules were unmatched across sustained-remission and progressing patients.

Profiling relied on immunoSEQ multiplex PCR, and the TCRdb table lists in-frame clones only, not all of them. The data contain 43,000 or so clones, about 65% of them singletons. Trimming shortened V by 2 bases and J by 4 bases, and 13 bases separated the two germline ends. This CDR3 spans 15 amino acids. The germline V gene encodes CDR1 SGDLS and CDR2 YYNGEE. The origin of this receptor is a human donor with chronic lymphocytic leukemia. The sample consisted of PBMCs, taken after 24 months of ibrutinib treatment. The chain uses TRBV9 and TRBJ1-5; no clear D gene. This CDR3 reads CASSVAGGLNQPQHF. The CDR3 DNA reads TGTGCCAGCAGCGTGGCGGGAGGGTTAAATCAGCCCCAGCATTTT.